This record concerns one T cell receptor (beta chain) sequence. Which antigen it targets is not known. No base-level quality is on record; no much larger clone is a single base apart. These data belong to a study of cytomegalovirus exposure and HLA in healthy donors (dated by TCRdb to about 2017). In the study overall: According to an earlier analysis of several hundred of the donors, some 180 million T cells yielded over 90 million unique TCR beta sequences and about 280 Gb of sequence data. Every discovery cohort repertoire had been produced on one sequencing platform. Rather than drawing on any new phenotypic data, the later analysis identified candidate immune exposures from TCR beta sequences and the way those sequences occurred across donors. A later genetic analysis took genome-wide SNP genotypes for about 55% of the roughly 700 donors and used that subset as a discovery cohort. A later analysis re-examined previously published TCR beta repertoires from around 670 donors and added high-resolution HLA genotyping to investigate patterns of TCR occurrence. The number of donors typed differed by locus, with about 629-630 for A, B, C, DRB1 and DQB1, around 500 for DQA1, over 600 for DPA1, and 400 to 490 for DPB1. Donor age, sex, ethnicity and CMV serostatus were collected together with the repertoire data. The study combined high-throughput TCR immunosequencing, statistical association of individual TCRs with disease status, and machine learning to predict cytomegalovirus infection status. Roughly five DR-DQ haplotypes were handled as single units for association and clustering because linkage in the cohort was strong. An earlier analysis of about 600 of the donors used high-throughput TCR beta sequencing to judge whether each TCR beta V gene segment behaved as functional or pseudogenic. Both class I and class II loci were covered by HLA typing, at four-digit resolution. Approximately 330 gigabases of sequencing data and 70 million to 95 million unique TCR sequences made up an early release that covered several hundred HLA-typed donors. The T cell repertoires of 666 subjects were profiled by immunosequencing and related to cytomegalovirus serostatus. A separate validation cohort of over a hundred different subjects was used in addition to the roughly 720-subject first cohort. Of the roughly 410 genotyped donors, 81% were placed in the genetic ancestry cluster associated with self-reported Caucasian donors. The aim of the study was to test whether cataloging public T cell receptors could identify signatures of past pathogen exposure. On average, around 200,000 unique TCR beta nucleotide sequences were sequenced per donor among several hundred genotyped donors of the cohort, with about 19% of those sequences being non-productive. Results the study describes overall, beyond this receptor: Cytomegalovirus status was reported to be diagnosed by the classifier with high specificity and sensitivity in both the original and validation cohorts. Correlated functional status among segregating V segments might reflect linkage disequilibrium, but an unknown experimental factor could not be ruled out. A later analysis found that most CMV-associated TCR beta chains appeared HLA-restricted, with HLA associations seemingly driven largely by CMV exposure. Specific HLA alleles were associated with over 15,000 TCR beta sequences at a false discovery rate of 0.05 in a later analysis. For the cohort, immune exposure information was limited to CMV serostatus. Sequencing depth was assumed to be roughly uniform across donors in the presence/absence analyses, though that assumption may not hold. HLA typing was unavailable for some donors at each locus, so association tests used only the typed subset. When HLA alleles, especially DR and DQ, strongly co-occurred, TCR associations were difficult to assign to individual alleles. In an earlier analysis of 587 of the donors, most TCR beta V segments were observed in productive rearrangements about 90% or about 30% of the time, broadly matching IMGT annotations. The cohort was sequenced for TCR beta chains only, and without alpha or paired-chain data the features that could be detected were limited. Approximately 16 rarely observed V segments, including chromosome 9 orphons, were excluded from the earlier analysis of approximately 600 of the donors because counts were too low. Several of the top co-occurrence clusters appeared to be linked to parvovirus B19, influenza, CMV and Epstein-Barr virus, according to a later analysis. In a later analysis, HLA-associated TCR beta chains showed more clonal expansion and lower generation probabilities than non-associated chains that were equally common. An association between a missense DCLRE1C variant and V-gene and J-gene trimming of TCR beta chains was found in a later genetic analysis and replicated in an independent cohort. In vitro tests confirmed that a few of the cytomegalovirus-associated TCR beta chains recognize cytomegalovirus antigens. Most TCR sequences were observed very rarely across donors, whereas some public TCRs were present in many individuals. It was suggested by the authors that the approach could potentially be generalized to other disease states and immunological phenotypes. A later analysis found that TCR association rates varied across HLA loci, with DRB1 alleles showing the most associated TCRs and HLA-C alleles the fewest. The study listed 164 TCR beta chains as associated with cytomegalovirus. A cluster of highly shared sequence variants was judged likely to represent a technical artifact of the sequencing pipeline. Compared with the approximately 670-donor mean, donors in an Asian-associated ancestry cluster had fewer N-insertions in productive TCRs, according to a later genetic analysis. A further reported finding was that TCR beta sequences accurately predicted the HLA-A and HLA-B alleles for most subjects in the first cohort. The 87-base-pair reads could not distinguish some IMGT-functional V segments, including TRBV6-2 and TRBV6-3, so those segments were excluded.

Library preparation was by the immunoSEQ multiplex PCR assay. A mixture of 60 forward primers for TCR Vbeta segments and 13 reverse primers for TCR Jbeta segments was used in the multiplex PCR. Amplification of the CDR3 region of rearranged TCR beta genes was performed with a multiplex PCR assay on genomic DNA. On the Illumina HiSeq System, the amplified TCR beta libraries were sequenced as 87-base-pair reads. In the paper's pipeline: Across the roughly 640 repertoires, a later analysis counted some 81 million unique TCR beta chains, roughly 11 million of which were shared by at least two donors. A nearest-neighbor algorithm error-corrected the raw reads and collapsed the reads into unique sequences, merging closely related sequences to remove PCR and sequencing errors. To assign V, D and J gene segments, CDR3 sequences were aligned to IMGT reference sequences. Each retained sequence needed at least a six-nucleotide match to both a V gene segment and a J gene segment. A rearrangement was called productive if the CDR3 had no stop codons and remained in frame with V and J, and every other rearrangement was called non-productive. CDR3 was defined according to IMGT convention as the region running from the second conserved V-encoded cysteine to the conserved J-encoded phenylalanine. The earlier analysis of about 560 of the donors excluded any sequence lacking an unambiguous match to a single V gene segment. An earlier analysis of just under 600 of the donors called V segments functional above 56.7% productive rearrangements and segregating when the between-donor standard deviation exceeded 5%. A statistical classification framework was built for diagnosing cytomegalovirus status from the catalog of TCR beta chain sequences. A later analysis assigned V and J genes by comparing TCR nucleotide sequences with IMGT/GENE-DB human TR gene sequences. The TCRdist pipeline was used in a later analysis to assign CDR3 sequences and most-parsimonious VDJ recombination scenarios. In a later analysis, every TCR beta chain was defined by the combination of its CDR3 amino acid sequence and its V-gene family, and reads without a unique V-gene family were dropped. As a way to deal with suspected cross-contamination and a sequencing artifact, a later analysis dropped hundreds of nucleotide sequences that were highly shared and had low generation probability. In a later analysis, a clonal expansion index for each public chain was calculated from normalized within-repertoire ranks of inferred template counts. Generation probabilities in a later analysis came from a VDJ recombination model fitted to out-of-frame rearrangements, and those results were checked against IGoR. Hypergeometric tests were used in a later analysis to score TCR-TCR, TCR-HLA and TCR-CMV co-occurrence, with a repertoire-size bias correction applied to the TCR pairs. In a later analysis, false discovery rates were estimated by permuting HLA or CMV assignments 20 times. A later analysis grouped co-occurring TCRs with DBSCAN, adding TCRdist sequence similarity when clustering within HLA-allele-positive subsets. Repertoires with fewer than 30,000 or more than 120,000 public chains were left out of co-occurrence clustering, as were about 5 repertoires with anomalous nucleotide sharing. The immuneACCESS repertoire file appears here via TCRdb, limited to in-frame rearrangements. These files lack a portion of the clones; in checked studies, under half of the deficit traces to unresolved V genes, and the cause of the others is not known. V and J calls and clone size are as listed in that table; D and trimming were resolved from the DNA. Recorded for this sample are about 200,000 clones; around 73% of them occurred a single time. Together, the top ten hold 3.8% of the sample.

Trimming at the junction amounts to 0 bases on V and 4 bases on J, and the germline ends lie 5 bases apart. The CDR3 runs 13 residues from the cysteine to the phenylalanine. Just the 39-base CDR3 DNA is kept, in frame starting at base 1. In the germline V gene, CDR1 corresponds to SGHTA and CDR2 to FQGNSA. In total, 666 healthy bone marrow donors made up the cohort. All cohort members were sampled while nominally healthy, although unrecorded immune exposures were likely present. The donor was CMV seronegative and was included in the group of about 400 seronegative cohort members. A peripheral blood sample was provided by each donor, and peripheral blood mononuclear cells were used for TCR beta sequencing. Genomic DNA extraction from the blood cell samples was performed with the Qiagen DNeasy Blood Extraction Kit.

This TCR came from a male donor in good health and CMV-seronegative. Input material: PBMCs. The chain couples TRBV7-2 to TRBJ2-3; no D segment can be confidently identified. CDR3 sequence: CASSLAEPDTQYF. The DNA is as follows: TGTGCCAGCAGCTTAGCAGAGCCAGATACGCAGTATTTT.